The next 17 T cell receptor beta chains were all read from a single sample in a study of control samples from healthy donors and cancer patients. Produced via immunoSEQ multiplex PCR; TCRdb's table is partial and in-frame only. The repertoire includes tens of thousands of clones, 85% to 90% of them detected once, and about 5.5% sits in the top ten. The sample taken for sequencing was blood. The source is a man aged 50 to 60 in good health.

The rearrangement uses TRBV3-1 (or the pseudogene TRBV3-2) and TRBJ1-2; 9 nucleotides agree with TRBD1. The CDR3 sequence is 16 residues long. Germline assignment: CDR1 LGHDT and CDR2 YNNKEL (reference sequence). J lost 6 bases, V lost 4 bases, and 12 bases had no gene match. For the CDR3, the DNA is TGTGCCAGCAGCCTCCGACAGGGACAGGGAAAGAATGGCTACACCTTC. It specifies CASSLRQGQGKNGYTF.

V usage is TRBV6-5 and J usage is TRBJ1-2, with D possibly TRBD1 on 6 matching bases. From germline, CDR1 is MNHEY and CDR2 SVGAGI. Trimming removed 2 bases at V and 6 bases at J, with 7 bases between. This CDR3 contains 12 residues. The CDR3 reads CASSYEGDGYTF. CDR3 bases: TGTGCCAGCAGTTACGAGGGGGATGGCTACACCTTC.

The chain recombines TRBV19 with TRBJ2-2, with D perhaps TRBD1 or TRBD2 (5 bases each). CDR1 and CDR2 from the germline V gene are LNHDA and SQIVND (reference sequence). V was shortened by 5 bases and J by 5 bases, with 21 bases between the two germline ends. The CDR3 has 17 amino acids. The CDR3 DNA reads TGTGCCAGTAGTCCCCGGAGCGTGGGGCGAGGGACCGGGGAGCTGTTTTTT. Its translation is CASSPRSVGRGTGELFF.

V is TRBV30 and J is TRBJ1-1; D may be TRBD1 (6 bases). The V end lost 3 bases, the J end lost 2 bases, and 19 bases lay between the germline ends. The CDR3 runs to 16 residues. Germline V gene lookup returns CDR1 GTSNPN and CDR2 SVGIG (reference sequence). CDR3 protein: CAWRVGAPRLNTEAFF. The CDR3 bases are TGTGCCTGGAGGGTGGGGGCCCCCCGATTAAACACTGAAGCTTTCTTT.

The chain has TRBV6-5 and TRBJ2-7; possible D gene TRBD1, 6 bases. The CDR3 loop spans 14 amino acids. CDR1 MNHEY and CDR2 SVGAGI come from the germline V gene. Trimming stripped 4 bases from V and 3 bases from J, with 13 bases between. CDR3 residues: CASSSTDRYYEQYF. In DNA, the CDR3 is TGTGCCAGCAGTTCAACCGACAGGTACTACGAGCAGTACTTC.

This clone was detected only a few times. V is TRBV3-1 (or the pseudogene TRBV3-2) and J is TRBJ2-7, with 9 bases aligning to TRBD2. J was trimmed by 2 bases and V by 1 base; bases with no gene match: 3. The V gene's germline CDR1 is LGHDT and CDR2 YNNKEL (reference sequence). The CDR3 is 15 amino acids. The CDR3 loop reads CASSQALAGPYEQYF. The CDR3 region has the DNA TGTGCCAGCAGCCAAGCACTAGCGGGTCCCTACGAGCAGTACTTC.

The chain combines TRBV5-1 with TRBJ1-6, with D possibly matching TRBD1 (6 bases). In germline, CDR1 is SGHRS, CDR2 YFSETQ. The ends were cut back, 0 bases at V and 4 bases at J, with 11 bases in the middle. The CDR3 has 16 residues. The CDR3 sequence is CASSLATGRYNSPLHF. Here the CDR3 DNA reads TGCGCCAGCAGCTTGGCCACAGGGCGATATAATTCACCCCTCCACTTT.

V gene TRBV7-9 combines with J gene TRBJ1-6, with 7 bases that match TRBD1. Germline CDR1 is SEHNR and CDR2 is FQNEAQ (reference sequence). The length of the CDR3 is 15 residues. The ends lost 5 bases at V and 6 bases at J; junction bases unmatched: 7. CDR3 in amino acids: CASSRQGGSNSPLHF. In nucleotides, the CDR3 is TGTGCCAGCAGCCGCCAGGGGGGCAGTAATTCACCCCTCCACTTT.

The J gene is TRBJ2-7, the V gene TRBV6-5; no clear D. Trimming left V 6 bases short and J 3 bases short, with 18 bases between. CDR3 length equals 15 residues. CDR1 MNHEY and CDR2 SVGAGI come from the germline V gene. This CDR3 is CASSPYSRSHYEQYF. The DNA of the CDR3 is TGTGCCAGCAGCCCCTATTCGAGATCCCACTACGAGCAGTACTTC.

The CDR3, as DNA: TGTGCCATCAGAGACAGAACCGGCCAGCCCCAGCATTTT. Its protein is CAIRDRTGQPQHF. The V call is TRBV10-3, the J call TRBJ1-5, with D perhaps TRBD1 (5 bases). V gave up 6 bases and J gave up 7 bases, with 13 bases separating them. The CDR3 contains 13 residues. Per the germline V gene, CDR1 is ENHRY and CDR2 is SYGVKD.

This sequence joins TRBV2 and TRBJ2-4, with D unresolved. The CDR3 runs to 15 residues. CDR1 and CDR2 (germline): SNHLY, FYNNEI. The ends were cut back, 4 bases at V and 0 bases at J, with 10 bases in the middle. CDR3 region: CASSAGRLAKNIQYF. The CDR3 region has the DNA TGTGCCAGCAGTGCGGGCAGATTAGCCAAAAACATTCAGTACTTC.

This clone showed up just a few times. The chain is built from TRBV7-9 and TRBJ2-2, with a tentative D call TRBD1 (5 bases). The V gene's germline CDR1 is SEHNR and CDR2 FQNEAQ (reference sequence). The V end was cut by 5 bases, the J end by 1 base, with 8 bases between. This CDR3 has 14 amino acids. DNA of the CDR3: TGTGCCAGCAGCAGTAGGGGGAACACCGGGGAGCTGTTTTTT. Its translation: CASSSRGNTGELFF.

The CDR3 DNA follows: TGTGCCAGTAGTATAGATCTGGGACAGGGGAGATCGGCTAATGAAAAACTGTTTTTT. Translation gives CASSIDLGQGRSANEKLFF. The rearrangement joins TRBV19 to TRBJ1-4, with 10 bases fitting TRBD1. Germline loops: CDR1 LNHDA, CDR2 SQIVND (reference sequence). CDR3 length: 19 amino acids. The V and J ends lost 0 bases and 3 bases, in that order; junction bases with no gene match: 10.

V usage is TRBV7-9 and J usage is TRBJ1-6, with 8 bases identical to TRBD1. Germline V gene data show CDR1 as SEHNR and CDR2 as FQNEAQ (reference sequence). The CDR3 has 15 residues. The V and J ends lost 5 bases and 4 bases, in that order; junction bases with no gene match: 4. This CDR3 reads CASSPDREYNSPLHF. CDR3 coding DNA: TGTGCCAGCAGCCCGGACAGGGAGTATAATTCACCCCTCCACTTT. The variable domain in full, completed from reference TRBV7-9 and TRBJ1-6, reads DTGVSQNPRHKITKRGQNVTFRCDPISEHNRLYWYRQTLGQGPEFLTYFQNEAQLEKSRLLSDRFSAERPKGSFSTLEIQRTEQGDSAMYLCASSPDREYNSPLHFGNGTRLTVT.

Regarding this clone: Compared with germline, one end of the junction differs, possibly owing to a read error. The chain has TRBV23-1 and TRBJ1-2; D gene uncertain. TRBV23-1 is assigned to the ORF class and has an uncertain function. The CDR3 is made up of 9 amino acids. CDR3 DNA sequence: TGCGCCAGCAGTCATCGGGCGGTCTTC. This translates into CASSHRAVF.

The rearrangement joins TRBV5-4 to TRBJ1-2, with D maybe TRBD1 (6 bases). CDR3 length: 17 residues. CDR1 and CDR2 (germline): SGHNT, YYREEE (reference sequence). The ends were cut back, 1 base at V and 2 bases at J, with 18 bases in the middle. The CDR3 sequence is CASSLRRAGGLNYGYTF. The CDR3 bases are TGTGCCAGCAGCTTGAGACGGGCGGGGGGGCTCAACTATGGCTACACCTTC.

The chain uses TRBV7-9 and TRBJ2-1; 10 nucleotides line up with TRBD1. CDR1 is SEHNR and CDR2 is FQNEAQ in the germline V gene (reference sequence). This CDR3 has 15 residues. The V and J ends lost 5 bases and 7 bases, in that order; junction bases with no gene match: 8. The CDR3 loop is CASSADGTGDNEQFF. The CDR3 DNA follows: TGTGCCAGCAGCGCAGACGGGACAGGGGATAATGAGCAGTTCTTC.